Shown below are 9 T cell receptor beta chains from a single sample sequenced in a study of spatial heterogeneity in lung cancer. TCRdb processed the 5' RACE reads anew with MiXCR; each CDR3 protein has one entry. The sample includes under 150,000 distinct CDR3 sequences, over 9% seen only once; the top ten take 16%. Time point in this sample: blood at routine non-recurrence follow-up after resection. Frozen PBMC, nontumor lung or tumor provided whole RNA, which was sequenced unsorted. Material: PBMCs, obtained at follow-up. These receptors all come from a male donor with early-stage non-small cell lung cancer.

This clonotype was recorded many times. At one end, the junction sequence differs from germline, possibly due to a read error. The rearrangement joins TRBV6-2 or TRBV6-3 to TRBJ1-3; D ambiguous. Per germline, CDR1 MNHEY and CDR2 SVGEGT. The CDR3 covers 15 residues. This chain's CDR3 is CASTYPDNSGNTIYF. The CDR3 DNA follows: TGTGCCAGCACTTACCCTGACAACTCTGGAAACACCATATATTTT.

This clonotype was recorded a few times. The CDR3 DNA follows: TGCAGTGCTAGTAAACTGGATGAAAAACTGTTTTTT. Translating it yields CSASKLDEKLFF. The J gene is TRBJ1-4, the V gene TRBV20-1; D gene ambiguous. The V end lost 3 bases, the J end lost 6 bases, and 8 bases lay between the germline ends. Germline V gene lookup returns CDR1 DFQATT and CDR2 SNEGSKA (reference sequence). This CDR3 region has 12 residues.

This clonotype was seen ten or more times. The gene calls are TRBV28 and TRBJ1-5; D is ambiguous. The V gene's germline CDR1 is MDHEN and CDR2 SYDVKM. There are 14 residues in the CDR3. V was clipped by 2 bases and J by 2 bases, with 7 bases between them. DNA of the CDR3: TGTGCCAGCAGTTTAGGGTTGGGCAATCAGCCCCAGCATTTT. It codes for CASSLGLGNQPQHF.

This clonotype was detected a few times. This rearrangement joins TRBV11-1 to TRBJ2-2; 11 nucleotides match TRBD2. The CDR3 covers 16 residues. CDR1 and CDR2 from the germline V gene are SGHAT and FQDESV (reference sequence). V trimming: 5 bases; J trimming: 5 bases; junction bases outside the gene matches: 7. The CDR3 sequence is CASSVAGLADTGELFF. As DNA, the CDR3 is TGTGCCAGCAGCGTCGCGGGACTAGCGGATACCGGGGAGCTGTTTTTT.

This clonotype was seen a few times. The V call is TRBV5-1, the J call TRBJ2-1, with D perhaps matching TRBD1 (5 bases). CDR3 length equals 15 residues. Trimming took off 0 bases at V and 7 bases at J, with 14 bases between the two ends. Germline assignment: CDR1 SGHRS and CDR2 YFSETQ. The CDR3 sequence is CASSLGGQGLNEQFF. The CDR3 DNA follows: TGCGCCAGCAGCTTGGGTGGGCAGGGTCTAAATGAGCAGTTCTTC.

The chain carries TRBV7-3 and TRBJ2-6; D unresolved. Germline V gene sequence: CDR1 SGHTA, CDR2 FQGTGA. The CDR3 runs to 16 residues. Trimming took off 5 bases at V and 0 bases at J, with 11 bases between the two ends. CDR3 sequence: CASSPASNSGANVLTF. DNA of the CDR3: TGTGCCAGCAGCCCAGCCTCTAACTCTGGGGCCAACGTCCTGACTTTC.

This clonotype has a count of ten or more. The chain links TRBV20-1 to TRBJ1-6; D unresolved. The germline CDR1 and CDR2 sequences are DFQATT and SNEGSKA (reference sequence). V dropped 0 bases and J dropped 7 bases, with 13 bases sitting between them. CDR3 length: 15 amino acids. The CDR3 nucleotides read TGCAGTGCTAGAGATCCGCGATTGCTAAATTCACCCCTCCACTTT. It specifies CSARDPRLLNSPLHF.

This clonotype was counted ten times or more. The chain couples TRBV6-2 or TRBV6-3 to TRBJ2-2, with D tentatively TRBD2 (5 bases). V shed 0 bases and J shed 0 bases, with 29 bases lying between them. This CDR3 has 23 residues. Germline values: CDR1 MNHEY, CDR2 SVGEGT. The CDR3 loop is CASSYSLLSVGRGSRSNTGELFF. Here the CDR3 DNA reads TGTGCCAGCAGTTACTCTCTCCTCTCTGTTGGTCGTGGGAGCAGGTCGAACACCGGGGAGCTGTTTTTT.

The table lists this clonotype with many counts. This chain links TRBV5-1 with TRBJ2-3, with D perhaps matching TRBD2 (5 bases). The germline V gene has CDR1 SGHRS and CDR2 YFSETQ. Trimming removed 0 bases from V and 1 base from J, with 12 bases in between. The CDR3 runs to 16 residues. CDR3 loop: CASSLGASGGTDTQYF. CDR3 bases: TGCGCCAGCAGCTTGGGGGCAAGCGGTGGCACAGATACGCAGTATTTT.